The 27 T cell receptor beta chains in this list originate from one sample, sequenced in a study of shared clonotypes between healthy human individuals. Only in-frame clones appear in the TCRdb table, and some are missing; sequencing was by immunoSEQ multiplex PCR. The sample shows hundreds of thousands of clones, roughly three quarters of them seen only once. Sample: PBMCs. The source of these receptors is a woman in her forties in good health. Some clones in this sample may be carry-over from other donors' samples.

This chain links TRBV30 with TRBJ2-5; the match to TRBD1 covers 7 bases. The CDR3 covers 14 residues. V trimming: 6 bases; J trimming: 7 bases; junction bases outside the gene matches: 14. Germline V gene sequence: CDR1 GTSNPN, CDR2 SVGIG (reference sequence). The CDR3 here is CACTRQGVTGTQYF. CDR3 sequence (DNA): TGTGCCTGCACCCGACAGGGTGTAACGGGGACCCAGTACTTC.

The chain uses TRBV11-3 and TRBJ2-7, with 12 bases matching TRBD1. The J segment lost 7 bases and the V segment lost 5 bases, leaving 12 bases of the junction unmatched. Germline assignment: CDR1 SGHNT and CDR2 YENEEA. This CDR3 region has 16 residues. The CDR3 loop is CASSAHPGQGAGEQYF. The CDR3 bases are TGTGCCAGCAGCGCCCACCCGGGACAGGGGGCTGGTGAGCAGTACTTC.

This clone turned up a few times. The rearrangement joins TRBV7-2 to TRBJ2-2; no definite D call. This CDR3 has 13 residues. Germline V gives CDR1 SGHTA, CDR2 FQGNSA. With 1 base removed from V and 5 bases from J, the gap between germline ends came to 5 bases. CDR3 DNA sequence: TGTGCCAGCAGCTTAGACCATACCGGGGAGCTGTTTTTT. Translating gives CASSLDHTGELFF.

The chain combines TRBV27 with TRBJ2-7, with 10 bases identical to TRBD1. V was pared by 8 bases and J by 5 bases, with 6 bases of the junction left unmatched. The CDR3 sequence is 13 residues long. Germline values: CDR1 MNHEY, CDR2 SMNVEV (reference sequence). CDR3 sequence reads: CASGDRGWDEQYF. As DNA, the CDR3 is TGTGCCAGCGGGGACAGGGGTTGGGACGAGCAGTACTTC.

This clone was recorded once. V usage is TRBV27 and J usage is TRBJ2-1; TRBD2 might be the D (7 bases). Germline V CDR1 and CDR2: MNHEY, SMNVEV (reference sequence). The CDR3 is made up of 16 amino acids. V lost 3 bases and J lost 6, with 18 bases in between. Here the CDR3 DNA reads TGTGCCAGCAGTTTTTTAAGCGGGATAGGGGGCAATGAGCAGTTCTTC. This translates into CASSFLSGIGGNEQFF.

The chain has TRBV5-1 and TRBJ2-3; a possible D gene is TRBD2 (6 bases). CDR3 length: 15 residues. Trimming stripped 0 bases from V and 4 bases from J, with 12 bases between. CDR1 and CDR2 from the germline V gene are SGHRS and YFSETQ. The CDR3, as DNA: TGCGCCAGCAGCTTGGGACGGGAGAAGGCAGATACGCAGTATTTT. This sequence encodes CASSLGREKADTQYF.

The rearrangement joins TRBV5-4 to TRBJ1-1; a possible D gene is TRBD1 (6 bases). Germline V gene lookup returns CDR1 SGHNT and CDR2 YYREEE (reference sequence). V was cut by 1 base and J by 1 base, with 11 bases left in between. This CDR3 contains 15 residues. This chain's CDR3 is CASSLLGGGNTEAFF. For the CDR3, the DNA is TGTGCCAGCAGCTTGTTGGGAGGGGGGAACACTGAAGCTTTCTTT.

The chain employs TRBV6-1 and TRBJ2-2; a possible D gene is TRBD2 (5 bases). This CDR3 spans 14 amino acids. The germline V gene has CDR1 MNHNS and CDR2 SASEGT. V dropped 7 bases and J dropped 7 bases, with 16 bases sitting between them. CDR3 in amino acids: CASTPTSAGGELFF. CDR3 DNA: TGTGCCAGCACCCCCACATCGGCGGGCGGGGAGCTGTTTTTT.

This clone was observed a handful of times. V usage is TRBV5-1 and J usage is TRBJ1-4; no reliable D call. Germline-derived CDR1 and CDR2 are SGHRS and YFSETQ. V lost 1 base to trimming and J lost 5 bases, with 6 bases between them. The CDR3 extends over 13 amino acids. The CDR3 spells CASSLRENEKLFF. The CDR3 DNA is TGCGCCAGCAGCTTGAGGGAGAATGAAAAACTGTTTTTT.

In its sample, this clone was seen many times. This chain connects TRBV18 to TRBJ1-1; 9 nucleotides line up with TRBD1. The V and J ends lost 5 bases and 5 bases, in that order; junction bases with no gene match: 3. This CDR3 is 13 amino acids long. In germline, CDR1 is KGHSH, CDR2 LQKENI. Written as DNA, the CDR3 is TGTGCCAGCTCATCCGGACAGGGGACTGAAGCTTTCTTT. Protein product: CASSSGQGTEAFF.

This clone has just one count. The chain links TRBV30 to TRBJ2-2; TRBD2 aligns across 8 bases. Unmatched junction bases numbered 8, after V lost 2 bases and J lost 6 bases. The CDR3 length is 15 residues. CDR1 GTSNPN and CDR2 SVGIG come from the germline V gene (reference sequence). CDR3 in amino acids: CAWSLPGLGAGELFF. CDR3 in DNA: TGTGCCTGGAGTCTCCCGGGACTAGGAGCCGGGGAGCTGTTTTTT.

V usage is TRBV28 and J usage is TRBJ2-2; TRBD1 matches at 9 bases. The length of the CDR3 is 18 residues. The junction had 12 bases not matched to a gene; V was cut back by 5 bases and J by 2 bases. Germline CDR1 is MDHEN and CDR2 is SYDVKM. CDR3 bases: TGTGCCAGCAGTGCATACACGGAGGACAGGGGTAACACCGGGGAGCTGTTTTTT. Amino acid sequence: CASSAYTEDRGNTGELFF.

V usage is TRBV18 and J usage is TRBJ1-4, with 8 nucleotides matching TRBD1. V gave up 3 bases and J gave up 4 bases; unmatched junction bases: 1. Germline V CDR1 and CDR2: KGHSH, LQKENI. The CDR3 length is 14 residues. As DNA, the CDR3 is TGTGCCAGCTCACCGGGACAGGTTAATGAAAAACTGTTTTTT. This encodes CASSPGQVNEKLFF.

V gene TRBV20-1 combines with J gene TRBJ2-1; D unresolved. The CDR3 loop spans 11 amino acids. Germline V gene data show CDR1 as DFQATT and CDR2 as SNEGSKA (reference sequence). Trimming removed 4 bases at V and 5 bases at J, with 6 bases between. As DNA, the CDR3 is TGCAGTGCTATATCCAACAATGAGCAGTTCTTC. Translating gives CSAISNNEQFF.

The chain is built from TRBV7-2 and TRBJ2-1, with D possibly TRBD2 on 5 matching bases. In germline, CDR1 is SGHTA, CDR2 FQGNSA. The V end lost 0 bases, the J end lost 9 bases, and 15 bases lay between the germline ends. The CDR3 spans 15 residues. For the CDR3, the DNA is TGTGCCAGCAGCTTAGCGCTGGGGAGCCAGGTTGAGCAGTTCTTC. Residues: CASSLALGSQVEQFF.

Only one count was recorded for this clone. V usage is TRBV5-1 and J usage is TRBJ2-2; tentatively, D is TRBD2 (6 bases). Germline V gene lookup returns CDR1 SGHRS and CDR2 YFSETQ. CDR3 length equals 15 residues. V was pared by 4 bases and J by 5 bases, with 15 bases between. CDR3 DNA sequence: TGCGCCAGCAGCAAAAGGACGGAGGGGACCGGGGAGCTGTTTTTT. Translated, it gives CASSKRTEGTGELFF. Full variable domain (rest looked up from reference TRBV5-1 and TRBJ2-2): KAGVTQTPRYLIKTRGQQVTLSCSPISGHRSVSWYQQTPGQGLQFLFEYFSETQRNKGNFPGRFSGRQFSNSRSEMNVSTLELGDSALYLCASSKRTEGTGELFFGEGSRLTVL.

The chain has TRBV6-1 and TRBJ2-1; 7 bases line up with TRBD1. Losses at the gene ends were 6 bases for V and 6 bases for J; bases not matched to a gene: 11. In germline, CDR1 is MNHNS, CDR2 SASEGT. This CDR3 comprises 15 residues. CDR3 in amino acids: CASRNRGSQGNEQFF. DNA for the CDR3: TGTGCCAGCAGAAACAGGGGTAGTCAGGGCAATGAGCAGTTCTTC.

The chain employs TRBV11-1 and TRBJ2-1; no reliable D call. V gave up 4 bases and J gave up 8 bases, with 27 bases separating them. This CDR3 is built from 18 residues. The germline V gene has CDR1 SGHAT and CDR2 FQDESV (reference sequence). The CDR3, as DNA: TGTGCCAGCAGCTCCCCCTTTGGGCTAGTTACTCATATTTATGAGCAGTTCTTC. It specifies CASSSPFGLVTHIYEQFF.

The rearrangement uses TRBV6-1 and TRBJ2-7, with D tentatively TRBD2 (6 bases). In germline, CDR1 is MNHNS, CDR2 SASEGT. Trimming left V 6 bases short and J 6 bases short, with 9 bases between. The CDR3 totals 11 residues. The CDR3: CASSPGGEQYF. The CDR3 DNA reads TGTGCCAGCAGCCCCGGGGGCGAGCAGTACTTC.

V usage is TRBV7-2 and J usage is TRBJ2-4; 16 bases agree with TRBD2. There are 18 residues in the CDR3. J lost 6 bases, V lost 5 bases, and 10 bases had no gene match. The germline CDR1 and CDR2 sequences are SGHTA and FQGNSA. This chain's CDR3 is CASSPGLAGGSGVNIQYF. The CDR3 DNA follows: TGTGCCAGCAGCCCGGGACTAGCGGGAGGGTCGGGGGTAAACATTCAGTACTTC.

The rearrangement joins TRBV4-2 to TRBJ1-5, with TRBD1 matching 8 bases. This CDR3 is 16 amino acids long. Trimming removed 0 bases from V and 9 bases from J; junction bases left unmatched: 10. Per germline, CDR1 LGHNA and CDR2 YNFKEQ. The CDR3 sequence is CASSQEIGQGFGPQHF. The CDR3 bases are TGTGCCAGCAGCCAAGAGATCGGACAGGGCTTTGGGCCCCAGCATTTT.

The chain couples TRBV18 to TRBJ2-1, with TRBD1 identical over 9 bases. V was clipped by 3 bases and J by 9 bases; unmatched bases: 12. The CDR3 is made up of 16 amino acids. Germline loops: CDR1 KGHSH, CDR2 LQKENI. CDR3 in amino acids: CASSPSPPGQGFEQFF. For the CDR3, the DNA is TGTGCCAGCTCACCCTCACCCCCGGGACAGGGTTTTGAGCAGTTCTTC. The complete variable domain, with remaining parts taken from reference TRBV18 and TRBJ2-1, reads NAGVMQNPRHLVRRRGQEARLRCSPMKGHSHVYWYRQLPEEGLKFMVYLQKENIIDESGMPKERFSAEFPKEGPSILRIQQVVRGDSAAYFCASSPSPPGQGFEQFFGPGTRLTVL.

The gene calls are TRBV20-1 and TRBJ2-1; no definite D call. The ends were cut back, 3 bases at V and 6 bases at J, with 6 bases in the middle. Germline loops: CDR1 DFQATT, CDR2 SNEGSKA (reference sequence). This CDR3 has 11 amino acids. The CDR3 region has the DNA TGCAGTGCTAGTGGGCTCAATGAGCAGTTCTTC. As protein: CSASGLNEQFF.

Here the CDR3 DNA reads TGTGCCAGCAGTGAAACTGACGAGGAGACCCAGTACTTC. Its translation is CASSETDEETQYF. The V gene is TRBV2, the J gene TRBJ2-5; D is unclear. CDR1 SNHLY and CDR2 FYNNEI come from the germline V gene. With 2 bases removed from V and 5 bases from J, the gap between germline ends came to 9 bases. The CDR3 has 13 amino acids.

This chain links TRBV10-3 with TRBJ1-1; the match to TRBD1 covers 11 bases. With V trimmed by 7 bases and J by 0 bases, 16 bases remained unmatched. Germline CDR1 ENHRY, CDR2 SYGVKD. The CDR3 has 19 residues. The CDR3 nucleotides are TGTGCCATCACTAATATGGCCGGACAGGGGGCGGCCATGAACACTGAAGCTTTCTTT. Protein product: CAITNMAGQGAAMNTEAFF.

V gene TRBV6-5 combines with J gene TRBJ1-3; no clear D. In germline, CDR1 is MNHEY, CDR2 SVGAGI. V was pared by 2 bases and J by 3 bases, with 11 bases between. The CDR3 consists of 15 residues. CDR3 region: CASSYRPADGNTIYF. CDR3 in DNA: TGTGCCAGCAGTTACCGGCCAGCGGATGGAAACACCATATATTTT.

This rearrangement joins TRBV28 to TRBJ2-1; 8 nucleotides agree with TRBD1. Germline trimming cut 3 bases from V and 7 bases from J; bases unmatched to any gene: 8. This CDR3 spans 15 amino acids. The germline gives CDR1 MDHEN, CDR2 SYDVKM. The CDR3 DNA sequence: TGTGCCAGCAGTTTGTACCGGACAGGGAGTAATGAGCAGTTCTTC. As protein: CASSLYRTGSNEQFF. The entire variable domain, with the rest obtained from reference TRBV28 and TRBJ2-1, is as follows: DVKVTQSSRYLVKRTGEKVFLECVQDMDHENMFWYRQDPGLGLRLIYFSYDVKMKEKGDIPEGYSVSREKKERFSLILESASTNQTSMYLCASSLYRTGSNEQFFGPGTRLTVL.